A single sample is the source of the 18 T cell receptor beta chains below, sequenced in a study of CD8 T cells in ankylosing spondylitis. One entry per CDR3 protein results from TCRdb running MiXCR on the 5' RACE reads. The sample consists of 150,000 or so distinct CDR3 sequences, roughly 31% of them appearing once. Sequenced sample: synovial fluid, either unsorted or a sorted T cell fraction (not recorded which). These receptor sequences come from a male donor with ankylosing spondylitis.

J is TRBJ1-2 and V is TRBV5-6, with TRBD1 matching 9 bases. Germline V gene data show CDR1 as SGHDT and CDR2 as YYEEEE. The V gene end was trimmed by 3 bases and the J gene end by 5 bases; junction bases not matched to a gene: 14. CDR3 length: 17 residues. The CDR3 DNA is TGTGCCAGCAGCTCTTTGGACAGGGGCCGGTCGGTTTATGGCTACACCTTC. This gives the protein CASSSLDRGRSVYGYTF.

This clonotype has only a few counts. The V gene is TRBV20-1, the J gene TRBJ2-4, with D tentatively TRBD1 or TRBD2 (5 bases each). Trimming cost V 6 bases and J 4 bases, with 16 bases left between them. The CDR3 consists of 14 residues. CDR1 is DFQATT and CDR2 is SNEGSKA in the germline V gene (reference sequence). This CDR3 is CSALHGTVKNIQYF. The CDR3 DNA is TGCAGTGCACTACACGGGACGGTTAAAAACATTCAGTACTTC.

Relative to its sample, this clonotype is medium-sized. The gene calls are TRBV12-3 or TRBV12-4 and TRBJ2-3; D is ambiguous. The CDR3 is 13 residues long. V was trimmed by 3 bases and J by 3 bases, leaving 7 bases between them. The CDR3 sequence is CASSFVRTDTQYF. The CDR3 bases are TGTGCCAGCAGTTTCGTTAGAACAGATACGCAGTATTTT.

On this clonotype itself: This may arise from a read error, as a much more abundant clone is one base away. This CDR3 fails to terminate in the conserved phenylalanine or tryptophan, so it likely reflects a read error. The gene calls are TRBV12-3 or TRBV12-4 and TRBJ2-5; 9 bases are a match to TRBD2. Losses at the gene ends were 7 bases for V and 5 bases for J; bases not matched to a gene: 11. The CDR3 runs to 15 residues. CDR3 bases: TGTGCCAGCAATATCGCGGGAGGGCCGGGGGAGACCCAGTACTCC. It is translated as CASNIAGGPGETQYS.

V is TRBV7-9 and J is TRBJ2-5, with D possibly being TRBD1 (6 bases). Germline lookup yields CDR1 SEHNR and CDR2 FQNEAQ (reference sequence). The CDR3 is made up of 13 amino acids. The V gene lost 6 bases and the J gene lost 5 bases, with 13 bases spanning the gap. The CDR3 here is CASRQGGHETQYF. For the CDR3, the DNA is TGTGCCAGCAGACAGGGTGGCCACGAGACCCAGTACTTC.

This clonotype appeared once. The rearrangement links TRBV6-1 to TRBJ2-1, with D hard to call. Germline V CDR1 and CDR2: MNHNS, SASEGT. This CDR3 contains 15 residues. Trimming cost V 5 bases and J 6 bases, with 17 bases left between them. CDR3 protein: CASSPLGRMANEQFF. In DNA, the CDR3 is TGTGCCAGCAGTCCCCTGGGTCGGATGGCCAATGAGCAGTTCTTC.

This chain joins TRBV6-2 or TRBV6-3 and TRBJ2-1; TRBD1 matches 8 bases. Germline V gene sequence: CDR1 MNHEY, CDR2 SVGEGT. V was pared by 0 bases and J by 2 bases, with 3 bases of the junction left unmatched. The CDR3 spans 16 residues. Written as DNA, the CDR3 is TGTGCCAGCAGTTACTCGGGACAGGCGGCCTACAATGAGCAGTTCTTC. Amino acids: CASSYSGQAAYNEQFF.

This clonotype appeared a few times. This chain joins TRBV6-5 and TRBJ2-1, with no clear D. Trimming took 4 bases from V and 15 from J, leaving 25 bases between them. This CDR3 region has 15 residues. CDR1 MNHEY and CDR2 SVGAGI come from the germline V gene. CDR3 residues: CASSSRKTDTPVGFF. CDR3 sequence (DNA): TGTGCCAGCAGTTCCCGAAAAACAGACACCCCTGTAGGGTTCTTC.

The sample holds one count of this clonotype. The gene calls are TRBV7-8 and TRBJ2-5, with D maybe TRBD1 (5 bases). V was pared by 3 bases and J by 2 bases, with 10 bases between. Per germline, CDR1 SGHVS and CDR2 FQNEAQ. This CDR3 region has 14 residues. CDR3 bases: TGTGCCAGCAGCTTTGACAGAGCACAAGAGACCCAGTACTTC. Translation gives CASSFDRAQETQYF.

The J gene is TRBJ2-6, the V gene TRBV4-3; a possible D gene is TRBD1 (5 bases). CDR1 and CDR2 from the germline V gene are LGHNA and YSLEER. This CDR3 has 18 amino acids. V dropped 4 bases and J dropped 1 base, with 17 bases sitting between them. CDR3 region: CASSLQGGFSSGANVLTF. The CDR3 DNA reads as TGCGCCAGCAGCCTCCAGGGTGGTTTCTCTTCTGGGGCCAACGTCCTGACTTTC.

The rearrangement links TRBV19 to TRBJ2-3; 10 nucleotides align to TRBD2. J gave up 1 base and V 3 bases, and 1 base lay outside the gene matches. This CDR3 has 15 residues. Germline assignment: CDR1 LNHDA and CDR2 SQIVND (reference sequence). The CDR3 DNA is TGTGCCAGTAGTATGCTAGCGGGAGGCACAGATACGCAGTATTTT. Translated, it gives CASSMLAGGTDTQYF.

The chain links TRBV20-1 to TRBJ2-3; 7 positions match TRBD2. Germline loops: CDR1 DFQATT, CDR2 SNEGSKA (reference sequence). The CDR3 totals 12 residues. The trim removed 6 bases at V and 10 bases at J, leaving 10 bases unmatched. CDR3 loop: CSANGRTVPQYF. In nucleotides, the CDR3 is TGCAGTGCGAACGGGAGGACGGTTCCGCAGTATTTT.

This clonotype was counted between two and nine times. The rearrangement joins TRBV28 to TRBJ1-4, with TRBD1 as a possible D gene (6 bases). Germline CDR1 and CDR2: MDHEN and SYDVKM. This CDR3 has 15 residues. V lost 6 bases, J lost 6 bases, and 17 bases lay in between. The CDR3 region is CASRSTGKKDEKLFF. The CDR3 bases are TGTGCCAGCAGATCAACAGGGAAGAAGGATGAAAAACTGTTTTTT.

This clonotype came up once. The chain couples TRBV5-1 to TRBJ1-1; tentatively, D is TRBD1 (5 bases). The V end lost 4 bases, the J end lost 2 bases, and 15 bases lay between the germline ends. The CDR3 contains 15 residues. The V gene's germline CDR1 is SGHRS and CDR2 YFSETQ. In DNA, the CDR3 is TGCGCCAGCAGCCGTGAGGGGTCTCAAAACACTGAAGCTTTCTTT. Amino acids: CASSREGSQNTEAFF. Together with reference TRBV5-1 and TRBJ1-1, the CDR3 gives the full variable domain: KAGVTQTPRYLIKTRGQQVTLSCSPISGHRSVSWYQQTPGQGLQFLFEYFSETQRNKGNFPGRFSGRQFSNSRSEMNVSTLELGDSALYLCASSREGSQNTEAFFGQGTRLTVV.

In this sample, this clonotype is medium-sized. The rearrangement links TRBV2 to TRBJ2-7, with D possibly being TRBD2 (6 bases). Germline loops: CDR1 SNHLY, CDR2 FYNNEI. The CDR3 is made up of 12 amino acids. V was trimmed by 7 bases and J by 3 bases, leaving 10 bases between them. The DNA of the CDR3 is TGTGCCAGCAAGCGGGTTGTCTACGAGCAGTACTTC. This gives the protein CASKRVVYEQYF.

The table lists this clonotype with a count of one. This chain uses TRBV7-9 with TRBJ2-7, with D possibly being TRBD2 (6 bases). This CDR3 contains 15 residues. Trimming stripped 5 bases from V and 3 bases from J, with 17 bases between. The germline gives CDR1 SEHNR, CDR2 FQNEAQ (reference sequence). CDR3 sequence (DNA): TGTGCCAGCAGCCCCGCCTACCCGGGGGACTACGAGCAGTACTTC. Amino acids: CASSPAYPGDYEQYF.

This clonotype was recorded a few times. V gene TRBV3-1 combines with J gene TRBJ1-2, with TRBD1 as a possible D gene (6 bases). CDR3 length: 13 residues. CDR1 is LGHDT, CDR2 YNNKEL, per germline (reference sequence). Deletions cut 5 bases from V and 6 bases from J, with 13 bases between. CDR3 in DNA: TGTGCCAGCAGCTTCCAGGGGTTGCATGGCTACACCTTC. Protein product: CASSFQGLHGYTF.

The sample holds one count of this clonotype. The V and J genes are TRBV3-1 and TRBJ1-2; D remains ambiguous. This CDR3 has 15 residues. Trimming took off 4 bases at V and 2 bases at J, with 14 bases between the two ends. Germline-derived CDR1 and CDR2 are LGHDT and YNNKEL (reference sequence). Written as DNA, the CDR3 is TGTGCCAGCAGCCCGCCCACGAATCTCAACTATGGCTACACCTTC. This sequence encodes CASSPPTNLNYGYTF.